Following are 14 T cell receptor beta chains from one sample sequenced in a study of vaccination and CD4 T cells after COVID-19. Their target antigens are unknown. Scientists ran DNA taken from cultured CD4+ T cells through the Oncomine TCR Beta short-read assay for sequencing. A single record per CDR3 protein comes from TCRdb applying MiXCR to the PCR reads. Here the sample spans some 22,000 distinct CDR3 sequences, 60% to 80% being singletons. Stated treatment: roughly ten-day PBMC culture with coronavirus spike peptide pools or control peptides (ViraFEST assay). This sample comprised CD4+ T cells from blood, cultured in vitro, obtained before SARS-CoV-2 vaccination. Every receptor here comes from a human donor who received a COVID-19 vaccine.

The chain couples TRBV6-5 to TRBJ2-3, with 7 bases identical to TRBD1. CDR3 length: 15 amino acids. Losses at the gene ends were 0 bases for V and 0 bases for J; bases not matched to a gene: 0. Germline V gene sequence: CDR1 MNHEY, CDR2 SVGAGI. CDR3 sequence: CASSYSQGSTDTQYF. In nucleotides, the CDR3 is TGTGCCAGCAGTTACTCACAGGGGAGCACAGATACGCAGTATTTT.

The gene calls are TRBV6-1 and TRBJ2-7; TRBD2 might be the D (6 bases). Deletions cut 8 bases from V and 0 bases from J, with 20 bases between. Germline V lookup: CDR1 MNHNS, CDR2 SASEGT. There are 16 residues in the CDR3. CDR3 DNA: TGTGCCAGCGGAGGGGTGGCCCCAAGGGGCTCCTACGAGCAGTACTTC. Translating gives CASGGVAPRGSYEQYF.

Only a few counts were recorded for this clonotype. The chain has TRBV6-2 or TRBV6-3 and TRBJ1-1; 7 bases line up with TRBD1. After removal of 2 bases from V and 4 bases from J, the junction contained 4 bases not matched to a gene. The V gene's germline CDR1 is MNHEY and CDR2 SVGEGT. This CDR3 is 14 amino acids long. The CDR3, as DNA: TGTGCCAGCAGTTACGACAGGGTGAGCACTGAAGCTTTCTTT. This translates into CASSYDRVSTEAFF.

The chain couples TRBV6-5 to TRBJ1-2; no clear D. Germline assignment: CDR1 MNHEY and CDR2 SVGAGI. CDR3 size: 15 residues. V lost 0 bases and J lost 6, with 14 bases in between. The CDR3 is CASSYSGGKFNGYTF. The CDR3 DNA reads TGTGCCAGCAGTTACTCGGGAGGCAAATTTAATGGCTACACCTTC.

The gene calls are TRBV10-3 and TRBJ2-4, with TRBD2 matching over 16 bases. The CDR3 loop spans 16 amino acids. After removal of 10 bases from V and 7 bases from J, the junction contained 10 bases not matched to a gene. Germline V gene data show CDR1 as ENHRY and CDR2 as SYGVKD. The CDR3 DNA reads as TGTGCCACCGAGTCCGGGACTAGCGGGGGGGCCAACATTCAGTACTTC. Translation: CATESGTSGGANIQYF.

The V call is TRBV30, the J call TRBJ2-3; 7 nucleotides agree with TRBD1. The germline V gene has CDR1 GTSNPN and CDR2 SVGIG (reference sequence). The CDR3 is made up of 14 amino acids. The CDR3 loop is CANGNRGWADTQYF. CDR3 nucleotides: TGTGCAAACGGGAACAGGGGATGGGCAGATACGCAGTATTTT.

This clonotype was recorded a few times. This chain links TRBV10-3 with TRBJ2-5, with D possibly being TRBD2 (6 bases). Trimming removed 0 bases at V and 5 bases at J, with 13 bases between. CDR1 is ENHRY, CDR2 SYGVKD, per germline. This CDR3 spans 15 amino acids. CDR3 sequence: CAISESKEGWETQYF. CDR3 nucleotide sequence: TGTGCCATCAGTGAGTCGAAGGAGGGGTGGGAGACCCAGTACTTC.

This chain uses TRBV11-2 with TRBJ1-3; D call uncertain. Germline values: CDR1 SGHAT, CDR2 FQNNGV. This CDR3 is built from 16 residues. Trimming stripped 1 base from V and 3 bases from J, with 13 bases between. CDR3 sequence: CASSLGPANDGNTIYF. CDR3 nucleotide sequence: TGTGCCAGCAGCTTAGGCCCAGCAAACGATGGAAACACCATATATTTT. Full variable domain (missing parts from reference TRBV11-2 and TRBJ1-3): EAGVAQSPRYKIIEKRQSVAFWCNPISGHATLYWYQQILGQGPKLLIQFQNNGVVDDSQLPKDRFSAERLKGVDSTLKIQPAKLEDSAVYLCASSLGPANDGNTIYFGEGSWLTVV.

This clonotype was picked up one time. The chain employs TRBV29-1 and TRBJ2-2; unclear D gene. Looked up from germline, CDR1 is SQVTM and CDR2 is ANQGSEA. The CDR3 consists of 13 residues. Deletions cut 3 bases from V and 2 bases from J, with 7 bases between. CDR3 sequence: CSVDPSNTGELFF. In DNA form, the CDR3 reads TGCAGCGTTGACCCCAGTAACACCGGGGAGCTGTTTTTT.

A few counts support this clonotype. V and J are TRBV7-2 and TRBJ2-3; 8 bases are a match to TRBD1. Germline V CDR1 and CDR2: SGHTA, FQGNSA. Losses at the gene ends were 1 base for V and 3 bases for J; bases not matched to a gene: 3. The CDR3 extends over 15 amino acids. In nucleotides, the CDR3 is TGTGCCAGCAGCTTAGACAGGGGGTGGACAGATACGCAGTATTTT. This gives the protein CASSLDRGWTDTQYF.

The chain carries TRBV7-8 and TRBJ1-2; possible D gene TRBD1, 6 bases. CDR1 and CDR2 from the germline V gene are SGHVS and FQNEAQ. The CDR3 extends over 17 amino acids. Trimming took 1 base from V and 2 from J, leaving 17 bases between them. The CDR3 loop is CASSLDRVLKVNYGYTF. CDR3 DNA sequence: TGTGCCAGCAGCTTAGACAGGGTATTAAAGGTGAACTATGGCTACACCTTC.

This CDR3 is CASSRGQGYQDGYTF. CDR3 bases: TGTGCCAGTAGCCGGGGACAGGGCTACCAAGATGGCTACACCTTC. J is TRBJ1-2 and V is TRBV19; TRBD1 agrees at 9 bases. J was trimmed by 6 bases and V by 6 bases; bases with no gene match: 11. The germline CDR1 and CDR2 sequences are LNHDA and SQIVND (reference sequence). The CDR3 loop spans 15 amino acids.

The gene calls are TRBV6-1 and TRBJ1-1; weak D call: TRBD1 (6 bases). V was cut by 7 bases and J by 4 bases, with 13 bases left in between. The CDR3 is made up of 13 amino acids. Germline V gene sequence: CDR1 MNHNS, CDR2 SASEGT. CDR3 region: CASTLRGPTEAFF. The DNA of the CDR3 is TGTGCCAGCACACTCCGGGGGCCCACTGAAGCTTTCTTT.

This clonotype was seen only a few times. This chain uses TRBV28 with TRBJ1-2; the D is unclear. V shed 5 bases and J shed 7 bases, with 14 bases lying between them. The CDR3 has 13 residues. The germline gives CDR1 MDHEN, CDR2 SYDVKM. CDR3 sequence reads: CASSPAGGGGYTF. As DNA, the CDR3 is TGTGCCAGCAGTCCCGCGGGAGGTGGTGGCTACACCTTC.